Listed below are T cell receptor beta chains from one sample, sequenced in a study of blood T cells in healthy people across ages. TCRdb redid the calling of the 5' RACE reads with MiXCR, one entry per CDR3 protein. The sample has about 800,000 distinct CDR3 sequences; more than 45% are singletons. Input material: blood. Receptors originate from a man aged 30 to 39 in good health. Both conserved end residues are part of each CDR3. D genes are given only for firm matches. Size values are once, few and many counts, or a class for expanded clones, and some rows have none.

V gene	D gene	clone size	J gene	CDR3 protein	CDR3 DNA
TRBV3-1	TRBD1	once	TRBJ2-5	CASSQGTGLKETQYF	TGTGCCAGCAGCCAAGGGACAGGGCTAAAAGAGACCCAGTACTTC
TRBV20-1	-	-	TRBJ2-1	CSAPPGASSNEQFF	TGCAGTGCTCCCCCCGGGGCTTCGTCGAATGAGCAGTTCTTC
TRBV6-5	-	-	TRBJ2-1	CASGVRNSYNEQFF	TGTGCCAGCGGTGTAAGGAACTCCTACAATGAGCAGTTCTTC
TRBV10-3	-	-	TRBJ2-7	CAIGGLDVYEQYF	TGTGCCATCGGAGGGCTAGATGTCTACGAGCAGTACTTC
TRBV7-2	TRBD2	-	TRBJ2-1	CASSLSSGVNEQFF	TGTGCCAGTAGCTTGTCCAGCGGGGTGAATGAGCAGTTCTTC
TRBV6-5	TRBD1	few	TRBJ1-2	CASSYAYRGLTYGYTF	TGTGCCAGCAGTTACGCCTACAGGGGATTAACCTATGGCTACACCTTC
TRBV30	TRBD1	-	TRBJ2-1	CAWTPGQLYEQFF	TGTGCCTGGACCCCGGGACAGTTGTATGAGCAGTTCTTC
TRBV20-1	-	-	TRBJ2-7	CSARVGSRGAIYEQYF	TGCAGTGCTAGAGTCGGGTCGCGCGGGGCGATCTACGAGCAGTACTTC
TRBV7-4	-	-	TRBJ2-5	CASSTHQGRETQYF	TGTGCCAGCAGCACGCACCAGGGGAGGGAGACCCAGTACTTC
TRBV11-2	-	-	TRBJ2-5	CASSRTLRPQSGTQYF	TGTGCCAGCAGCCGTACCTTACGCCCTCAATCGGGGACCCAGTACTTC
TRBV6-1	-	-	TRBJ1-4	CASSTRRGGLNEKLFF	TGTGCCAGCAGCACAAGGCGAGGGGGGCTGAATGAAAAACTGTTTTTT
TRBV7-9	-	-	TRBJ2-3	CASSLGTQPDTQYF	TGTGCCAGCAGCTTGGGGACCCAGCCCGATACGCAGTATTTT
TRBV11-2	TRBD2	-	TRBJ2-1	CASSLVAGIYNEQFF	TGTGCCAGCAGCTTAGTAGCGGGGATCTACAATGAGCAGTTCTTC
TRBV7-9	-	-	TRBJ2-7	CASSPPGQVSYEQYF	TGTGCCAGCAGCCCCCCGGGACAAGTCTCCTACGAGCAGTACTTC
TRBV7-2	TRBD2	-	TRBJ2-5	CASAGLAGGAETQYF	TGTGCCAGCGCTGGACTAGCGGGGGGGGCGGAGACCCAGTACTTC
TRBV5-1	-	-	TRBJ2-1	CASSSRRKSYNEQFF	TGCGCCAGCAGCTCCAGACGCAAATCCTACAATGAGCAGTTCTTC
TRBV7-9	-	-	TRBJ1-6	CASSRTGNNSPLHF	TGTGCCAGCAGCCGGACGGGCAATAATTCACCCCTCCACTTT
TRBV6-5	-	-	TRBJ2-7	CASSSPRLGRGYEQYF	TGTGCCAGCAGTTCGCCAAGACTTGGAAGGGGCTACGAGCAGTACTTC
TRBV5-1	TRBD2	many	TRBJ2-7	CASSLSVRAGEGEQYF	TGCGCCAGCAGCTTATCGGTTCGAGCGGGAGAGGGCGAGCAGTACTTC
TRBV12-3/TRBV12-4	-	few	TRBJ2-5	CASSLGSVETQYF	TGTGCCAGCAGTTTGGGCAGTGTGGAGACCCAGTACTTC
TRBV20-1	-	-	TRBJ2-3	CSARAPKGHTDTQYF	TGCAGTGCTAGAGCCCCGAAGGGGCACACAGATACGCAGTATTTT
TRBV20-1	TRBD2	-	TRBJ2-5	CSALGPSGEETQYF	TGCAGTGCCCTGGGCCCTAGCGGGGAAGAGACCCAGTACTTC
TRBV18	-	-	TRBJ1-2	CASSPSRRIGYGYTF	TGTGCCAGCTCACCGAGCCGGCGGATAGGTTATGGCTACACCTTC
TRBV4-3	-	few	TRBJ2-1	CASSQARAWEQFF	TGCGCCAGCAGCCAAGCCAGGGCTTGGGAGCAGTTCTTC
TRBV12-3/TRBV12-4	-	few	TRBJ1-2	CASSSRTHYTF	TGTGCCAGCAGTTCCAGGACTCACTACACCTTC
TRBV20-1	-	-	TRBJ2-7	CSARTAVSYEQYF	TGCAGTGCTAGAACCGCGGTATCCTACGAGCAGTACTTC
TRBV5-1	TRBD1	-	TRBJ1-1	CASRREGAASEAFF	TGCGCCAGCAGACGTGAGGGGGCAGCTAGTGAAGCTTTCTTT
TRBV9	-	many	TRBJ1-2	CASSADYLNYGYTF	TGTGCCAGCAGCGCGGACTACCTTAACTATGGCTACACCTTC
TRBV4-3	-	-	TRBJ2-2	CASSQLGDRGELFF	TGCGCCAGCAGCCAATTAGGGGACCGCGGGGAGCTGTTTTTT